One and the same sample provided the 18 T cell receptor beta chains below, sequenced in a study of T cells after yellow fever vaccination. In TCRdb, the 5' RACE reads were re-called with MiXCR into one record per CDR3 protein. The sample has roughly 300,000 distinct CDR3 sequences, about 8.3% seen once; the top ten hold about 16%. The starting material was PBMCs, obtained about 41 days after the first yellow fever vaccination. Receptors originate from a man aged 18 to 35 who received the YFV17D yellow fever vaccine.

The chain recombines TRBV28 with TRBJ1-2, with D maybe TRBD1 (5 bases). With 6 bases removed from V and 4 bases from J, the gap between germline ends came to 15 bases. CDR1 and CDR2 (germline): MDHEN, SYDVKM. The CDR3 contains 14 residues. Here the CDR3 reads CASSVTGWSYGYTF. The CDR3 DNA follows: TGTGCCAGCAGCGTCACAGGTTGGTCCTATGGCTACACCTTC.

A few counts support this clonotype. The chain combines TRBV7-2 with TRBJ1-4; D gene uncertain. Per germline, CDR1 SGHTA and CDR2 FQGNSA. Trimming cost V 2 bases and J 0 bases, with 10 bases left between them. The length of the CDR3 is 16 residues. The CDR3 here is CASSLREWATNEKLFF. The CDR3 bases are TGTGCCAGCAGCTTACGGGAGTGGGCAACTAATGAAAAACTGTTTTTT.

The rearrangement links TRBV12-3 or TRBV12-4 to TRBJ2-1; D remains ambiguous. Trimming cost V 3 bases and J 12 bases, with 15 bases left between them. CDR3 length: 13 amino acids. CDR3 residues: CASSFKTTIVQFF. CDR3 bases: TGTGCCAGCAGTTTTAAAACAACGATTGTGCAGTTCTTC.

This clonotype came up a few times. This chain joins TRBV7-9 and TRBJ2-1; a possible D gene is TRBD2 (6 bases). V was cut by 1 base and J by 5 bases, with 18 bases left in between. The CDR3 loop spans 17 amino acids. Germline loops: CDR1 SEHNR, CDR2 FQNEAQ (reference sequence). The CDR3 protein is CASSLVTGRHRNNEQFF. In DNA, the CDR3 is TGTGCCAGCAGCTTAGTTACGGGGAGGCATCGTAACAATGAGCAGTTCTTC.

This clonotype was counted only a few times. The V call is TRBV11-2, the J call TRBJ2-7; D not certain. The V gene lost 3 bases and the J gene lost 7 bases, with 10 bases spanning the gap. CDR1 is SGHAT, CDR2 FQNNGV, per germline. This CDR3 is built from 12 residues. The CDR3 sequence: CASSFQGQEQYF. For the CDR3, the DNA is TGTGCCAGCAGCTTTCAAGGGCAAGAGCAGTACTTC.

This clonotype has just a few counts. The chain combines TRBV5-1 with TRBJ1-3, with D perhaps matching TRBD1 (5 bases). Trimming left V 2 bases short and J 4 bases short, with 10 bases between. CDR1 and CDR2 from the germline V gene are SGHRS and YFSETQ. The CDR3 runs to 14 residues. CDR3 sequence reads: CASSFGGPGNTIYF. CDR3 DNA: TGCGCCAGCAGCTTTGGGGGACCGGGAAACACCATATATTTT.

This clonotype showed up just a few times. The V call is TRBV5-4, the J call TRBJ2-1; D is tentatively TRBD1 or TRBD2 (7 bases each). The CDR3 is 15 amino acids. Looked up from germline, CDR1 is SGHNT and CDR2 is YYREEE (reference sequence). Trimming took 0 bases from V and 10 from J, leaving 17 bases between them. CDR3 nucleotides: TGTGCCAGCAGCTTGGCGGGCAGGGGGGGGAGGGAGCAGTTCTTC. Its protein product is CASSLAGRGGREQFF. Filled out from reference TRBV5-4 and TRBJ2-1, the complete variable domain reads ETGVTQSPTHLIKTRGQQVTLRCSSQSGHNTVSWYQQALGQGPQFIFQYYREEENGRGNFPPRFSGLQFPNYSSELNVNALELDDSALYLCASSLAGRGGREQFFGPGTRLTVL.

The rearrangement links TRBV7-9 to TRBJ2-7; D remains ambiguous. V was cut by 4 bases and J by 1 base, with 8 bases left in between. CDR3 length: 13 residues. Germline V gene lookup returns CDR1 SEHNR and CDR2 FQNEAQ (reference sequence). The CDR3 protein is CASSSRLSYEQYF. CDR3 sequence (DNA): TGTGCCAGCAGCTCGCGGTTGTCCTACGAGCAGTACTTC.

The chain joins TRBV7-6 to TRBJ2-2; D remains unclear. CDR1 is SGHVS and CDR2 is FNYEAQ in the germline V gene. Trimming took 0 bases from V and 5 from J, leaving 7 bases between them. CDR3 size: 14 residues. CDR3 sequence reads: CASSLARVTGELFF. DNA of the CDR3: TGTGCCAGCAGCTTAGCAAGAGTGACCGGGGAGCTGTTTTTT.

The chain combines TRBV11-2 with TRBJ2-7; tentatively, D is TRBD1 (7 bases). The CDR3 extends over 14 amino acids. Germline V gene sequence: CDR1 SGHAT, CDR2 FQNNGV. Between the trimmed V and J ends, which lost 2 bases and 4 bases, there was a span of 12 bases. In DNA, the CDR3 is TGTGCCAGCAGCTTACTTCCAGGGGGGTACGAGCAGTACTTC. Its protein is CASSLLPGGYEQYF.

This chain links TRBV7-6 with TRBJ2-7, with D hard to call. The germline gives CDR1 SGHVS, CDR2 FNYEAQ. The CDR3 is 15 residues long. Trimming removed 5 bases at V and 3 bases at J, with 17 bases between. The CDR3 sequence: CASSRSGPPDYEQYF. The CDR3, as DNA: TGTGCCAGCAGCCGGTCCGGGCCACCGGACTACGAGCAGTACTTC.

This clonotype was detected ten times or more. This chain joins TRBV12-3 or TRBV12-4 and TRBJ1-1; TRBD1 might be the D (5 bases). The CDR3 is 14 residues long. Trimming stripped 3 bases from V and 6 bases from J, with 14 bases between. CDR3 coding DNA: TGTGCCAGCAGTTTGGGGCAGGTCCCTGCTGAAGCTTTCTTT. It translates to CASSLGQVPAEAFF.

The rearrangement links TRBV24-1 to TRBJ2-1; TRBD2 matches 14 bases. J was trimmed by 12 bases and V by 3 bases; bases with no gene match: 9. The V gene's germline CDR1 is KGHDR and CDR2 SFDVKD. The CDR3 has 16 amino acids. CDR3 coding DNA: TGTGCCACCAGTGATGCGGGACTAGCGGGGGAACAGGTGCAGTTCTTC. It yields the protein CATSDAGLAGEQVQFF.

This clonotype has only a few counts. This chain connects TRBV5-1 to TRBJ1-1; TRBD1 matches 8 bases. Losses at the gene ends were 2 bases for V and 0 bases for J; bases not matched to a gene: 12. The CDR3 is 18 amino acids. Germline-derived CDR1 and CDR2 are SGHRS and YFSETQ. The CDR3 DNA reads TGCGCCAGCAGCTTACTAGGACAGGGAATCGGGATGAACACTGAAGCTTTCTTT. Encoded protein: CASSLLGQGIGMNTEAFF.

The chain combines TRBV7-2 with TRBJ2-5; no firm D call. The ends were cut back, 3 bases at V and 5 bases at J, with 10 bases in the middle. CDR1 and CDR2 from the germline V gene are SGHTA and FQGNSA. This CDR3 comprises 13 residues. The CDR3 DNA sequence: TGTGCCAGCAGCTTCGCTCAAGGGGAGACCCAGTACTTC. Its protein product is CASSFAQGETQYF.

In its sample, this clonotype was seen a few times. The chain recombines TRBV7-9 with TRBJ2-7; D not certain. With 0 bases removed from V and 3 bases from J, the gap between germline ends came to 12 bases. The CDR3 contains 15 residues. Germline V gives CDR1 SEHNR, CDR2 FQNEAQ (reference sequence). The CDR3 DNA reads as TGTGCCAGCAGCTTAGCGGCGGCCCTTAACTACGAGCAGTACTTC. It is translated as CASSLAAALNYEQYF.

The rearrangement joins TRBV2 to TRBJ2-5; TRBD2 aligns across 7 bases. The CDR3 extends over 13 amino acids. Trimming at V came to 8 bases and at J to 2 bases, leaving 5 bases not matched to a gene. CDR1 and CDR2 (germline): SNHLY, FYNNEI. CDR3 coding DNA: TGTGCCAGCGACGGCGGGGGACAAGAGACCCAGTACTTC. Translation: CASDGGGQETQYF.

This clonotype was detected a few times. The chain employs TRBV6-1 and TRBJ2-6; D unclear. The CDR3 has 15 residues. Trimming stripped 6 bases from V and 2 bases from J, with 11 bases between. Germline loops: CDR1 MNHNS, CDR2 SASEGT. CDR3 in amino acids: CASSQNQAGANVLTF. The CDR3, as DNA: TGTGCCAGCAGCCAAAACCAGGCTGGGGCCAACGTCCTGACTTTC.